A single sample gave rise to the 26 T cell receptor beta chains below, sequenced in a study of cytomegalovirus exposure and HLA in healthy donors. The PCR contained 60 Vbeta and 13 Jbeta primers. Assay used: immunoSEQ multiplex PCR; TCRdb lists only in-frame clones, some missing. The data show approximately 90,000 clones, 75% to 85% seen once. The sequenced material came from PBMCs. These receptors were obtained from a woman in her 40s in good health and CMV-seronegative.

The chain uses TRBV6-5 and TRBJ2-3, with TRBD2 as a possible D gene (6 bases). Germline loops: CDR1 MNHEY, CDR2 SVGAGI. V was shortened by 4 bases and J by 9 bases, with 11 bases between the two germline ends. CDR3 length equals 12 residues. CDR3 DNA sequence: TGTGCCAGCAGTTCTTTCGCGGGGACGCAGTATTTT. Residues: CASSSFAGTQYF.

A single count supports this clone. The V gene is TRBV6-1, the J gene TRBJ2-7, with 7 bases identical to TRBD1. Germline V CDR1 and CDR2: MNHNS, SASEGT. Trimming took 4 bases from V and 5 from J; bases not matched to a gene: 11. The CDR3 contains 15 residues. CDR3 bases: TGTGCCAGCAGTGTTCCGGGACAGTTCGTCGACGAGCAGTACTTC. This codes for CASSVPGQFVDEQYF.

V usage is TRBV9 and J usage is TRBJ1-1; tentatively, D is TRBD1 (6 bases). V was cut by 1 base and J by 8 bases, with 15 bases left in between. The germline CDR1 and CDR2 sequences are SGDLS and YYNGEE. This CDR3 has 14 amino acids. The CDR3 DNA sequence: TGTGCCAGCAGCGTACCCACAGTGACAGGCGAAGCTTTCTTT. It codes for CASSVPTVTGEAFF.

This rearrangement joins TRBV4-2 to TRBJ2-7, with a possible D match to TRBD1 (5 bases). Trimming removed 0 bases from V and 4 bases from J, with 16 bases in between. Germline values: CDR1 LGHNA, CDR2 YNFKEQ. The CDR3 loop spans 16 amino acids. CDR3 DNA sequence: TGTGCCAGCAGCCAAGAAATAGGGGTCTTCTCTTACGAGCAGTACTTC. Translation: CASSQEIGVFSYEQYF.

J is TRBJ1-1 and V is TRBV5-1; TRBD1 agrees at 8 bases. The CDR3 extends over 14 amino acids. CDR1 and CDR2 from the germline V gene are SGHRS and YFSETQ. Unmatched junction bases numbered 7, after V lost 0 bases and J lost 9 bases. The CDR3 DNA reads as TGCGCCAGCAGCTTGGACTACGGACAGGGAAAAGCTTTCTTT. Translating gives CASSLDYGQGKAFF.

CDR3 bases: TGTGCCAGCAGTATCGGACAGGGGGCCGACTATGGCTACACCTTC. The encoded protein is CASSIGQGADYGYTF. The chain uses TRBV27 and TRBJ1-2; 11 bases match TRBD1. V lost 5 bases and J lost 3; bases outside the gene matches: 5. Germline assignment: CDR1 MNHEY and CDR2 SMNVEV (reference sequence). The CDR3 covers 15 residues.

The chain combines TRBV5-8 with TRBJ1-2; tentative D call: TRBD1 (5 bases). CDR1 and CDR2 from the germline V gene are SGHTS and YDEGEE. The CDR3 is 15 residues long. The ends were cut back, 3 bases at V and 8 bases at J, with 20 bases in the middle. DNA for the CDR3: TGTGCCAGCAGCTGGGACTTTCCTGGGCCTTGGGGCTACACCTTC. It codes for CASSWDFPGPWGYTF.

The DNA of the CDR3 is TGCGCCAGCGCACCGACTCCCGTTCGGACCGGGGAGCTGTTTTTT. Amino acids: CASAPTPVRTGELFF. The V gene is TRBV5-1, the J gene TRBJ2-2; D is unclear. Per the germline V gene, CDR1 is SGHRS and CDR2 is YFSETQ. The CDR3 covers 15 residues. V was shortened by 7 bases and J by 5 bases, with 18 bases between the two germline ends.

Of note for this clone: The CDR3 end shows no conserved phenylalanine or tryptophan, and so a read error is likely. No DNA is shown, since the ends of the CDR3 on it are uncertain; the CDR3 is the one TCRdb lists. The chain couples TRBV30 to TRBJ1-1; the table assigns TRBD1, which was not confirmed against the DNA. Germline values: CDR1 GTSNPN, CDR2 SVGIG (reference sequence). The CDR3 spans 11 residues, counting both ends. CDR3 loop: CAHDTFAEALV.

The CDR3 is CASSQPSRGGSGDPKNIQYF. As DNA, the CDR3 is TGCGCCAGCAGCCAACCATCCCGGGGGGGTAGCGGTGACCCAAAAAACATTCAGTACTTC. The chain is built from TRBV4-1 and TRBJ2-4; TRBD2 aligns across 8 bases. The CDR3 has 20 residues. Trimming took 2 bases from V and 4 from J; bases not matched to a gene: 19. Germline assignment: CDR1 MGHRA and CDR2 YSYEKL.

The chain has TRBV5-1 and TRBJ1-3; D remains unclear. In germline, CDR1 is SGHRS, CDR2 YFSETQ. Trimming removed 0 bases from V and 0 bases from J, with 10 bases in between. The CDR3 contains 16 residues. The CDR3 DNA is TGCGCCAGCAGCTTGGGCCCGGGATACTCTGGAAACACCATATATTTT. It specifies CASSLGPGYSGNTIYF. The variable domain in full, with the rest retrieved from reference TRBV5-1 and TRBJ1-3, is KAGVTQTPRYLIKTRGQQVTLSCSPISGHRSVSWYQQTPGQGLQFLFEYFSETQRNKGNFPGRFSGRQFSNSRSEMNVSTLELGDSALYLCASSLGPGYSGNTIYFGEGSWLTVV.

The chain couples TRBV6-1 to TRBJ1-1; a weak D match, TRBD1 (6 bases). V gave up 3 bases and J gave up 8 bases, with 16 bases separating them. The CDR3 runs to 14 residues. Germline V lookup: CDR1 MNHNS, CDR2 SASEGT. The CDR3 DNA sequence: TGTGCCAGCAGTGAGTCTAACAGGGAAACCGAAGCTTTCTTT. Its protein is CASSESNRETEAFF.

The chain uses TRBV19 and TRBJ2-1, with 9 nucleotides matching TRBD2. The CDR3 spans 16 residues. Trimming removed 3 bases from V and 3 bases from J; junction bases left unmatched: 6. The germline V gene has CDR1 LNHDA and CDR2 SQIVND (reference sequence). CDR3 sequence (DNA): TGTGCCAGTAGTATCGCCCTAGCGGGGTACTACAATGAGCAGTTCTTC. It yields the protein CASSIALAGYYNEQFF.

The J gene is TRBJ2-3, the V gene TRBV7-9; 10 bases map to TRBD2. With 5 bases clipped from V and 14 bases from J, the junction kept 10 bases outside the gene matches. The CDR3 runs to 13 residues. Germline values: CDR1 SEHNR, CDR2 FQNEAQ (reference sequence). This CDR3 reads CASSEAGGASAYF. CDR3 nucleotides: TGTGCCAGCAGCGAAGCGGGGGGGGCCAGTGCGTATTTT. The full variable domain, in which reference TRBV7-9 and TRBJ2-3 provide the parts outside the CDR3, is DTGVSQNPRHKITKRGQNVTFRCDPISEHNRLYWYRQTLGQGPEFLTYFQNEAQLEKSRLLSDRFSAERPKGSFSTLEIQRTEQGDSAMYLCASSEAGGASAYFGPGTRLTVL.

The rearrangement joins TRBV7-8 to TRBJ2-7; a possible D gene is TRBD2 (5 bases). Trimming stripped 5 bases from V and 6 bases from J, with 17 bases between. Germline V gene data show CDR1 as SGHVS and CDR2 as FQNEAQ. There are 14 residues in the CDR3. The DNA of the CDR3 is TGTGCCAGCAGCCCGATCCCGGCGGGCCTCGAGCAGTACTTC. Amino acids: CASSPIPAGLEQYF.

This clone has just a few counts. V and J are TRBV13 and TRBJ2-2, with 12 bases identical to TRBD1. CDR3 size: 19 residues. The germline V gene encodes CDR1 PRHDT and CDR2 FYEKMQ (reference sequence). J was trimmed by 3 bases and V by 5 bases; bases with no gene match: 13. The CDR3 is CASSHNHWDRGQDTGELFF. CDR3 sequence (DNA): TGTGCCAGCAGCCACAACCACTGGGACAGGGGGCAGGACACCGGGGAGCTGTTTTTT.

The chain joins TRBV7-6 to TRBJ2-3; TRBD1 matches 7 bases. J was trimmed by 0 bases and V by 6 bases; bases with no gene match: 12. Germline V gene data show CDR1 as SGHVS and CDR2 as FNYEAQ. This CDR3 spans 17 amino acids. The CDR3 nucleotides are TGTGCCAGCAGTCTTCGTCCGGGACAGACTAGCACAGATACGCAGTATTTT. Residues: CASSLRPGQTSTDTQYF.

The V and J genes are TRBV30 and TRBJ2-5; D is ambiguous. Germline V lookup: CDR1 GTSNPN, CDR2 SVGIG (reference sequence). Trimming pared 5 bases from V and 1 base from J, leaving 11 bases between. The CDR3 length is 13 residues. CDR3 in DNA: TGTGCCTGGGGGCAGAAAATCCAAGAGACCCAGTACTTC. This codes for CAWGQKIQETQYF.

This clone was seen a few times. V gene TRBV30 combines with J gene TRBJ1-6; D not certain. The CDR3 contains 13 residues. The germline V and J ends were trimmed by 0 bases and 5 bases, with 5 bases remaining between them. Germline CDR1 and CDR2: GTSNPN and SVGIG (reference sequence). CDR3 residues: CAWSVSNNSPLHF. The CDR3, as DNA: TGTGCCTGGAGTGTATCTAATAATTCACCCCTCCACTTT. The variable domain in full, completed from reference TRBV30 and TRBJ1-6, reads SQTIHQWPATLVQPVGSPLSLECTVEGTSNPNLYWYRQAAGRGLQLLFYSVGIGQISSEVPQNLSASRPQDRQFILSSKKLLLSDSGFYLCAWSVSNNSPLHFGNGTRLTVT.

This clone showed up just a few times. The chain recombines TRBV10-1 with TRBJ2-2; 9 bases agree with TRBD1. Germline lookup yields CDR1 WNHNN and CDR2 SYGVQD (reference sequence). The CDR3 runs 18 residues. V dropped 10 bases and J dropped 3; count of bases not matched to a gene: 18. The CDR3 nucleotides read TGCGCCAACCTTAAACTGAACAGGGGGCCGAAGTACACCGGGGAGCTGTTTTTT. Translated, it gives CANLKLNRGPKYTGELFF.

The rearrangement links TRBV7-9 to TRBJ2-3, with 8 bases identical to TRBD1. The CDR3 is 16 residues long. V was pared by 4 bases and J by 4 bases, with 10 bases of the junction left unmatched. Germline CDR1 and CDR2: SEHNR and FQNEAQ (reference sequence). This chain's CDR3 is CASSSPQGALADTQYF. Here the CDR3 DNA reads TGTGCCAGCAGCTCCCCCCAGGGGGCGCTGGCAGATACGCAGTATTTT.

The CDR3 DNA sequence: TGTGCCAGCAGCAGCGGGGGACTAGCGGACAATGAGCAGTTCTTC. This sequence encodes CASSSGGLADNEQFF. The chain links TRBV7-9 to TRBJ2-1; TRBD2 matches at 11 bases. Looked up from germline, CDR1 is SEHNR and CDR2 is FQNEAQ (reference sequence). The CDR3 is 15 residues long. J was trimmed by 5 bases and V by 5 bases; bases with no gene match: 5.

This sequence joins TRBV5-1 and TRBJ1-1; the D gene is possibly TRBD1 (6 bases). The CDR3 consists of 18 residues. Deletions cut 4 bases from V and 0 bases from J, with 22 bases between. CDR1 and CDR2 (germline): SGHRS, YFSETQ. The CDR3 protein is CASSLKGLGGGLNTEAFF. The CDR3 nucleotides read TGCGCCAGCAGCCTGAAGGGGTTGGGAGGGGGACTGAACACTGAAGCTTTCTTT.

The genes are TRBV9 and TRBJ2-7, with no clear D. There are 15 residues in the CDR3. Trimming stripped 0 bases from V and 3 bases from J, with 13 bases between. Germline values: CDR1 SGDLS, CDR2 YYNGEE. In nucleotides, the CDR3 is TGTGCCAGCAGCGTAGGGGCAGGCTATGTCTACGAGCAGTACTTC. Amino acids: CASSVGAGYVYEQYF.

The V gene is TRBV19, the J gene TRBJ2-5, with D possibly matching TRBD1 (6 bases). The CDR3 covers 13 residues. Germline loops: CDR1 LNHDA, CDR2 SQIVND (reference sequence). The V end was cut by 7 bases, the J end by 5 bases, with 14 bases between. The CDR3 here is CASKIQGEETQYF. DNA for the CDR3: TGTGCCAGTAAAATACAGGGTGAGGAGACCCAGTACTTC.

This clone came up a few times. The gene calls are TRBV15 and TRBJ2-5; 8 bases map to TRBD2. Germline V CDR1 and CDR2: LNHNV, YYDKDF (reference sequence). J gave up 3 bases and V 4 bases, and 4 bases lay outside the gene matches. This CDR3 is built from 14 residues. The CDR3 is CATSTGTSKETQYF. Here the CDR3 DNA reads TGTGCCACCAGCACCGGGACTAGTAAAGAGACCCAGTACTTC.